These 19 T cell receptor beta chains share one sample of origin, sequenced in a study of CD8+ T cells in alopecia areata (dated by TCRdb to the late 2010s). The label giving this sample's time point can be read as: roughly 26 weeks on oral tofacitinib. Interpreted using the paper, the treatment or condition label stands for: oral pan-JAK inhibitor, 5-10 mg twice daily. Receptor libraries were prepared by the immunoSEQ multiplex PCR assay. To provide template for TCR sequencing, every sample had RNA extracted and reverse transcribed into cDNA. TCRdb carries this immuneACCESS record with in-frame sequences only. Its versions omit some clonotypes, under half of them owing to an unresolved V gene in the studies checked, with the rest unexplained. The sample has 80,000 or so clones on record, around 65% of them singletons. Of the sample, around 20% falls within the top ten clones. Specimen: CD8+ T cells sorted from blood, collected at week 24, from a patient treated with tofacitinib. The receptors were sampled from a human donor with alopecia areata.

The genes are TRBV27 and TRBJ2-4; D perhaps matches TRBD2 (5 bases). V was trimmed by 3 bases and J by 10 bases, leaving 13 bases between them. Germline V gene sequence: CDR1 MNHEY, CDR2 SMNVEV (reference sequence). This CDR3 has 13 amino acids. The CDR3 nucleotides read TGTGCCAGCAGTTTCGGCGGGTTGGGGATTCAGTACTTC. Amino acids: CASSFGGLGIQYF.

This clone was seen a few times. V usage is TRBV28 and J usage is TRBJ2-1, with TRBD1 identical over 7 bases. With 6 bases clipped from V and 12 bases from J, the junction kept 14 bases outside the gene matches. This CDR3 region has 14 residues. In germline, CDR1 is MDHEN, CDR2 SYDVKM. DNA for the CDR3: TGTGCCAGCAGCGTACCGGGACAGCCCTACCCGCAGTTCTTC. Translating gives CASSVPGQPYPQFF. Based on the CDR3 plus reference TRBV28 and TRBJ2-1, the full variable domain is DVKVTQSSRYLVKRTGEKVFLECVQDMDHENMFWYRQDPGLGLRLIYFSYDVKMKEKGDIPEGYSVSREKKERFSLILESASTNQTSMYLCASSVPGQPYPQFFGPGTRLTVL.

Points on this clone: Given the absence of the conserved phenylalanine or tryptophan at the CDR3 end, a read error is likely. No DNA is shown, since the ends of the CDR3 on it are uncertain; the CDR3 is the one TCRdb lists. The genes are TRBV7-3 and TRBJ2-3. Germline V gene sequence: CDR1 SGHTA, CDR2 FQGTGA. Both ends counted, the CDR3 spans 8 residues. This chain's CDR3 is CASSPLGA.

This clone was seen just once. The chain combines TRBV14 with TRBJ2-1; 8 nucleotides agree with TRBD2. Unmatched junction bases numbered 10, after V lost 7 bases and J lost 8 bases. Looked up from germline, CDR1 is SGHDN and CDR2 is FVKESK. This CDR3 comprises 14 residues. The CDR3 loop reads CASNMLAGFDEQFF. Here the CDR3 DNA reads TGTGCCAGCAACATGTTAGCGGGATTCGATGAGCAGTTCTTC.

This clone turned up a few times. V usage is TRBV15 and J usage is TRBJ2-3, with no clear D. The CDR3 extends over 16 amino acids. Trimming pared 0 bases from V and 6 bases from J, leaving 16 bases between. CDR1 and CDR2 (germline): LNHNV, YYDKDF (reference sequence). The CDR3 protein is CATSRDGLDEPDTQYF. The CDR3, as DNA: TGTGCCACCAGCAGAGATGGTCTGGACGAGCCTGATACGCAGTATTTT.

This clone has a handful of counts. The rearrangement uses TRBV29-1 and TRBJ2-5; 8 bases agree with TRBD1. Germline lookup yields CDR1 SQVTM and CDR2 ANQGSEA. V shed 1 base, J shed 5 bases, and the junction held 9 bases outside the gene matches. CDR3 length: 15 amino acids. CDR3 region: CSVEGQGWDRETQYF. CDR3 sequence (DNA): TGCAGCGTTGAAGGCCAGGGGTGGGACAGGGAGACCCAGTACTTC.

The chain has TRBV4-3 and TRBJ1-3; no clear D. Germline V gives CDR1 LGHNA, CDR2 YSLEER. V gave up 3 bases and J gave up 0 bases, with 18 bases separating them. The CDR3 consists of 18 residues. CDR3: CASSQVIKGDLSGNTIYF. The DNA for the CDR3 is TGCGCCAGCAGCCAGGTTATAAAGGGAGACCTCTCTGGAAACACCATATATTTT.

In its sample, this clone was seen once. The V call is TRBV10-3, the J call TRBJ2-5, with TRBD2 identical over 9 bases. Per germline, CDR1 ENHRY and CDR2 SYGVKD. The CDR3 totals 15 residues. V trimming: 3 bases; J trimming: 2 bases; junction bases outside the gene matches: 4. CDR3 DNA: TGTGCCATCAGTGACGCTAGCGGGACTCAAGAGACCCAGTACTTC. Translation gives CAISDASGTQETQYF.

The rearrangement joins TRBV7-9 to TRBJ2-3; D uncertain. Germline V gene sequence: CDR1 SEHNR, CDR2 FQNEAQ (reference sequence). Deletions cut 1 base from V and 4 bases from J, with 15 bases between. The CDR3 extends over 16 amino acids. Here the CDR3 reads CASSLGRPVLPDTQYF. In DNA form, the CDR3 reads TGTGCCAGCAGCTTAGGTCGCCCGGTTTTACCAGATACGCAGTATTTT.

V gene TRBV7-2 combines with J gene TRBJ2-3, with D possibly TRBD2 on 5 matching bases. Germline V CDR1 and CDR2: SGHTA, FQGNSA. The V end lost 4 bases, the J end lost 0 bases, and 11 bases lay between the germline ends. There are 15 residues in the CDR3. The CDR3 region is CASSSGITSTDTQYF. DNA for the CDR3: TGTGCCAGCAGCTCCGGGATAACTAGCACAGATACGCAGTATTTT. The full variable domain, in which reference TRBV7-2 and TRBJ2-3 provide the parts outside the CDR3, is GAGVSQSPSNKVTEKGKDVELRCDPISGHTALYWYRQSLGQGLEFLIYFQGNSAPDKSGLPSDRFSAERTGGSVSTLTIQRTQQEDSAVYLCASSSGITSTDTQYFGPGTRLTVL.

This clone has just a few counts. The chain carries TRBV2 and TRBJ2-7; maybe TRBD2 (6 bases). The CDR3 sequence is 14 residues long. V was trimmed by 4 bases and J by 6 bases, leaving 16 bases between them. Germline CDR1 reads SNHLY; CDR2 reads FYNNEI. Written as DNA, the CDR3 is TGTGCCAGCAGTGGGGGAGGCAGAGCATCCGAGCAGTACTTC. It codes for CASSGGGRASEQYF.

This CDR3 is CASSDSKGDDTEAFF. The CDR3 DNA sequence: TGTGCCAGCAGCGATTCCAAGGGGGATGACACTGAAGCTTTCTTT. The rearrangement joins TRBV11-2 to TRBJ1-1; D may be TRBD1 (6 bases). The CDR3 runs 15 residues. Germline assignment: CDR1 SGHAT and CDR2 FQNNGV. Deletions cut 5 bases from V and 3 bases from J, with 16 bases between.

The gene calls are TRBV6-6 and TRBJ2-1; maybe TRBD1 (6 bases). CDR1 is MNHNY, CDR2 SVGAGI, per germline (reference sequence). The CDR3 spans 16 residues. The germline V and J ends were trimmed by 5 bases and 0 bases, with 14 bases remaining between them. The CDR3, as DNA: TGTGCCAGCAGTGGGGGCTTGGATGCCTCCTACAATGAGCAGTTCTTC. As protein: CASSGGLDASYNEQFF.

This chain links TRBV5-4 with TRBJ1-1; 9 nucleotides line up with TRBD1. Per the germline V gene, CDR1 is SGHNT and CDR2 is YYREEE (reference sequence). V lost 2 bases and J lost 3; bases outside the gene matches: 2. The CDR3 extends over 14 amino acids. CDR3 protein: CASSLGQGYTEAFF. CDR3 nucleotides: TGTGCCAGCAGCTTAGGACAGGGGTACACTGAAGCTTTCTTT.

The V and J genes are TRBV2 and TRBJ2-7; the D is unclear. From germline, CDR1 is SNHLY and CDR2 FYNNEI. The CDR3 runs 13 residues. The V and J ends lost 7 bases and 2 bases respectively, with 12 bases between them. The CDR3 spells CASKLGLTYEQYF. CDR3 sequence (DNA): TGTGCCAGCAAGCTAGGCCTTACCTACGAGCAGTACTTC.

This clone showed up just a few times. A read error may produce the germline difference seen at one junction end. J is TRBJ1-4 and V is TRBV7-2; 10 bases are a match to TRBD1. Germline V CDR1 and CDR2: SGHTA, FQGNSA. The CDR3 covers 14 residues. CDR3 region: CANSSGQGIEKLFF. CDR3 DNA sequence: TGTGCCAACAGCTCGGGACAGGGGATTGAAAAACTGTTTTTT.

The chain carries TRBV7-9 and TRBJ1-1; 7 bases align to TRBD1. The CDR3 runs 16 residues. Germline V lookup: CDR1 SEHNR, CDR2 FQNEAQ (reference sequence). Trimming took 5 bases from V and 0 from J; bases not matched to a gene: 9. CDR3 DNA: TGTGCCAGCAGCCGCCGCGGGGGACAGTTGAACACTGAAGCTTTCTTT. Translation: CASSRRGGQLNTEAFF.

The chain uses TRBV29-1 and TRBJ2-1; D unclear. The V gene's germline CDR1 is SQVTM and CDR2 ANQGSEA. The CDR3 has 13 residues. The germline V and J ends were trimmed by 7 bases and 7 bases, with 17 bases remaining between them. For the CDR3, the DNA is TGCAGCGCCAGGTGGGGAATTGGGAATGAGCAGTTCTTC. Amino acids: CSARWGIGNEQFF.

This chain uses TRBV29-1 with TRBJ2-7; 10 bases line up with TRBD2. CDR3 length: 14 residues. V shed 6 bases, J shed 5 bases, and the junction held 10 bases outside the gene matches. Germline CDR1 and CDR2: SQVTM and ANQGSEA. DNA of the CDR3: TGCAGCGTGGCACGGACTAGCGGAGGTAACGAGCAGTACTTC. It codes for CSVARTSGGNEQYF.